This T cell receptor beta chain was retrieved from a study of spatial heterogeneity in lung cancer. On the study more broadly: Mean representation of each unique TCR and UMI combination in the raw reads exceeded nine occurrences. General study points: Ubiquitous expanded tumor TCRs surfaced in blood more at resection than they did at follow-up.

Time point denoted: sample taken at primary tumor resection. The study sequenced unsorted whole RNA from tumor, nontumor lung or frozen PBMC. There were roughly 78 donors, all of them untreated patients with early-stage non-small cell lung cancer. About this clonotype: The antigen remains unidentified.

The CDR3 is 12 residues long. The V and J ends lost 5 bases and 1 base respectively, with 3 bases between them. Germline V CDR1 and CDR2: SGHTA, FQGNSA. Each TCR cDNA molecule carried a unique molecular identifier. TCRdb re-called the 5' RACE reads through MiXCR, storing one row per CDR3 protein. The sample holds around 45,000 distinct CDR3 sequences; about an eighth are singletons and the top ten take 42%. The TCR was taken from a female donor with early-stage non-small cell lung cancer. The genes are TRBV7-2 and TRBJ1-5; D not certain. The material was PBMCs, obtained at surgery. The chain's CDR3 is CASSRSNQPQHF. As DNA, the CDR3 is TGTGCCAGCAGCCGGAGCAATCAGCCCCAGCATTTT. Full variable domain (remainder filled in from reference TRBV7-2 and TRBJ1-5): GAGVSQSPSNKVTEKGKDVELRCDPISGHTALYWYRQSLGQGLEFLIYFQGNSAPDKSGLPSDRFSAERTGGSVSTLTIQRTQQEDSAVYLCASSRSNQPQHFGDGTRLSIL.